Described below is a single T cell receptor beta chain sequence and its context. This receptor's antigen is unknown. One end of the junction fails to match germline, which may point to a read error. The library came from multiplex PCR. These reads were obtained on an Illumina HiSeq 2500. TCRbeta libraries were constructed through three rounds of nested PCR with primers (Table S4) according to protocols modified from ARM-PCR. PCR products of 200-500 bp were gel-excised and purified with the QIAquick gel extraction kit before sequencing. The study's processing was this. Trimmomatic was used to clean the reads, FLASH merged the cleaned reads into complete CDR3 sequences, and MiTCR assigned the sequences to V(D)J germline segments. Clonal diversity was computed as the inverse Simpson's index with VDJtools. In-frame sequences without a premature stop codon were defined as productive reads. TCRdb passed the public sequencing reads through fastp at Q25 and MiXCR, retaining productive beta sequences. All rows with the same CDR3 protein become a single entry with the most common DNA and genes. None of the V and J calls come from the authors' own analysis; TCRdb made them. For this sample the table gives fewer than 150,000 distinct CDR3 sequences, of which around two thirds were detected only once. The leading ten clones occupy around a sixth of the sample.

These data belong to a study of tumor and adjacent non-tumor tissue in lung cancer listed by TCRdb under 2018. A note on the overall study: Of the cohort, eleven to twelve patients had adenocarcinoma, 2 had squamous cell carcinoma and 1 had small cell lung cancer. The approximately 15 enrolled patients, of whom around 10 were men and 5 were women, were aged about 31 to 85 years and were diagnosed with TNM stage I to III disease. Around 31 paired specimens, one tumor and one normal lung sample per patient, were profiled by TCRbeta CDR3 sequencing. The study compared bulk TCRbeta repertoires from lung tumor tissue and matched distant non-tumor lung tissue of about 15 lung cancer patients. In total, sequencing yielded over 95 million productive TCRbeta reads, which works out to an average of approximately 4 million reads per sample. Summary of the overall study and its limitations: Neither the sequencing platform nor unique molecular identifiers are mentioned in the methods. The top 100 clones accounted for a significantly larger cumulative portion of the repertoire in normal lung than in tumor tissue. Significantly higher TCR diversity (inverse Simpson) was observed in tumor tissue than in normal lung tissue (roughly 390 vs 170, P = 0.0075, Mann-Whitney U test). Only roughly 16 patients were included in the cohort, and the need for larger samples and more detailed clinical data was noted by the authors. Peripheral blood was not sequenced, so blood TCRbeta repertoires were not examined in the lung cancer patients of the study. Significantly higher TCR diversity was found in younger patients, and higher tumor TCR diversity was associated with shorter overall and disease-free survival.

The CDR1 and CDR2 encoded by the germline V gene are SGHDT and YYEEEE. Including the terminal cysteine and phenylalanine, the CDR3 comprises 16 residues. CDR3 DNA only is kept here, 48 bases in frame from base 1. RNA was extracted from bulk unsorted tissue and checked for quality with a NanoDrop ND-1000 and an Agilent 2100. The donors were newly diagnosed lung cancer patients admitted for thoracic surgery in China from August to November 2014 who had not received prior chemotherapy. Patients who had received previous radiotherapy or chemotherapy, or who had another concurrent cancer, were excluded from the study. Pieces of surgical tissue measuring roughly 1-2 cm3 were kept in RNAlater solution and stored at -80 degrees C until use.

Sequenced: lung tumor tissue. Rearrangement joined TRBV5-6 to TRBJ2-1; 7 of the junction bases match TRBD2. The source of this sequence is a man between 60 and 75 years old with small cell lung cancer. The DNA sequence is given as TGTGCCCGCAGCCGACGATTAAGCGGGGTCTACAATGAGCAGTTCTTC. It is translated as CARSRRLSGVYNEQFF.